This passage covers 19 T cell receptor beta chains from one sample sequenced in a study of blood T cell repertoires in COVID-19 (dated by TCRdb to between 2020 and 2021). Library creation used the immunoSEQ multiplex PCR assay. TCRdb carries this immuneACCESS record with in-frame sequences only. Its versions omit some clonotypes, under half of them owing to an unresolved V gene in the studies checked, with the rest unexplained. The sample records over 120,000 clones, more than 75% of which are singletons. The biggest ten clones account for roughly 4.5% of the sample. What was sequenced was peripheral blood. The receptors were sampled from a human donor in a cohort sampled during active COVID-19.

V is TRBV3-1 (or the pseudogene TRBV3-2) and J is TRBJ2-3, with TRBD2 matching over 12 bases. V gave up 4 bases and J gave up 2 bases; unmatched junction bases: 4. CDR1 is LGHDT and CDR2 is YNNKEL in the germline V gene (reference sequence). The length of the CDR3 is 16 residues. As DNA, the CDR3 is TGTGCCAGCAGCCCAGGACTAGCGGGGTCCACAGATACGCAGTATTTT. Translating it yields CASSPGLAGSTDTQYF.

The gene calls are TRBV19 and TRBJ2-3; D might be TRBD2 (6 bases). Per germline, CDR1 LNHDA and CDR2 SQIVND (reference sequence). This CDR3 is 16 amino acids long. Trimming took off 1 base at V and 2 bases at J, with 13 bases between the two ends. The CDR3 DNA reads TGTGCCAGTAGTATAGGCGGGGTCGGGAACACAGATACGCAGTATTTT. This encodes CASSIGGVGNTDTQYF. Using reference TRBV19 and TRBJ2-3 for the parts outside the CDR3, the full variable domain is DGGITQSPKYLFRKEGQNVTLSCEQNLNHDAMYWYRQDPGQGLRLIYYSQIVNDFQKGDIAEGYSVSREKKESFPLTVTSAQKNPTAFYLCASSIGGVGNTDTQYFGPGTRLTVL.

CDR3 sequence: CASRSSPGGQQYF. DNA for the CDR3: TGTGCCAGCAGGTCTTCCCCCGGGGGACAGCAGTACTTC. This chain joins TRBV12-3 or TRBV12-4 and TRBJ2-7; a possible D gene is TRBD2 (6 bases). Between the trimmed V and J ends, which lost 6 bases and 8 bases, there was a span of 17 bases. This CDR3 has 13 amino acids.

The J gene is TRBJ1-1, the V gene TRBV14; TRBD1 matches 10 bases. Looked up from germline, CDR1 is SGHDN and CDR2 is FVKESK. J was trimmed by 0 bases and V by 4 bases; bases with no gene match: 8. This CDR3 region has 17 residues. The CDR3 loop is CASSRDRQGAMNTEAFF. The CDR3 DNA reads TGTGCCAGCAGCCGAGACCGACAGGGGGCGATGAACACTGAAGCTTTCTTT.

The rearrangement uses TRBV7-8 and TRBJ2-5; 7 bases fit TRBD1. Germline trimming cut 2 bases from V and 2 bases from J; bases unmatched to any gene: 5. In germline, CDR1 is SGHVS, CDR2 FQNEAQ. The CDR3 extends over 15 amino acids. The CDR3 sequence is CASSLRRDSQETQYF. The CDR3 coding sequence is TGTGCCAGCAGCTTAAGACGGGACAGTCAAGAGACCCAGTACTTC. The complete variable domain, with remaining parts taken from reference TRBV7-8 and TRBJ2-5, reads GAGVSQSPRYKVAKRGQDVALRCDPISGHVSLFWYQQALGQGPEFLTYFQNEAQLDKSGLPSDRFFAERPEGSVSTLKIQRTQQEDSAVYLCASSLRRDSQETQYFGPGTRLLVL.

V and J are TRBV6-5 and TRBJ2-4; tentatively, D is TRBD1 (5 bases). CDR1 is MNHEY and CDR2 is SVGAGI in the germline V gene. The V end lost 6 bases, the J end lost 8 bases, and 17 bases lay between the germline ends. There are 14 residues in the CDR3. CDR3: CASSPDRAAHIQYF. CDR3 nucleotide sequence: TGTGCCAGCAGCCCCGACAGAGCAGCGCACATTCAGTACTTC.

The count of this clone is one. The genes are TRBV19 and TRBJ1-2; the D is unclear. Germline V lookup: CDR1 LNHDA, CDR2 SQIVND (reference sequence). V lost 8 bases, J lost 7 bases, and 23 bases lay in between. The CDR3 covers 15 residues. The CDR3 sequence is CASGLRSARLGGYTF. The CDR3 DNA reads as TGTGCCAGTGGTTTACGGTCGGCCAGGCTTGGTGGCTACACCTTC.

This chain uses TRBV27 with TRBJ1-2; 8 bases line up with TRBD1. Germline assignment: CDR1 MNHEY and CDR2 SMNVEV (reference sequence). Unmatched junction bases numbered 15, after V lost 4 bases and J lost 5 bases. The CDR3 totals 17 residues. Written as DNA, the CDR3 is TGTGCCAGCAGTTCCCGGGACAGGCCGTCGGCTCGATATGGCTACACCTTC. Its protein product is CASSSRDRPSARYGYTF.

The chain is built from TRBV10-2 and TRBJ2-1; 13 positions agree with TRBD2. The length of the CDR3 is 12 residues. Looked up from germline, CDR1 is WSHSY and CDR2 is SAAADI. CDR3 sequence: CVTSGGAREQFF. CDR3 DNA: TGCGTCACTAGCGGGGGGGCGCGTGAGCAGTTCTTC.

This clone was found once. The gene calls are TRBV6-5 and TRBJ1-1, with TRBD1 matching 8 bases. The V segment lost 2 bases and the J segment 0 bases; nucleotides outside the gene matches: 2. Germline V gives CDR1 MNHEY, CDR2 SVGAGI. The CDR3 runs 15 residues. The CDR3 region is CASSYGQGLNTEAFF. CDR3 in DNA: TGTGCCAGCAGTTACGGACAGGGTTTGAACACTGAAGCTTTCTTT.

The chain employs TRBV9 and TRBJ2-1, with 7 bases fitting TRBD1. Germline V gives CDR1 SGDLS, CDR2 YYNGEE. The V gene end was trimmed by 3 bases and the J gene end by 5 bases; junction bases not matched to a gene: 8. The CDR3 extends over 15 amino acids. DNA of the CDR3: TGTGCCAGCAGCGCCCACCAGGGGGACCACAATGAGCAGTTCTTC. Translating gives CASSAHQGDHNEQFF.

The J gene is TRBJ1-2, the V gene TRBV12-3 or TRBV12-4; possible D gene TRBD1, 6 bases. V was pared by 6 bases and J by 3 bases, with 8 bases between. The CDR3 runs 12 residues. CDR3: CASSWTDYGYTF. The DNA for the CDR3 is TGTGCCAGCAGCTGGACAGACTATGGCTACACCTTC.

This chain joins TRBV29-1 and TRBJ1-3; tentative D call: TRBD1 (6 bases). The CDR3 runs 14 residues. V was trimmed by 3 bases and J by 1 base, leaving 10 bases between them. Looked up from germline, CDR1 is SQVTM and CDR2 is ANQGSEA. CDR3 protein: CSVEPGQSGNTIYF. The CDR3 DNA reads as TGCAGCGTTGAGCCCGGACAGTCTGGAAACACCATATATTTT.

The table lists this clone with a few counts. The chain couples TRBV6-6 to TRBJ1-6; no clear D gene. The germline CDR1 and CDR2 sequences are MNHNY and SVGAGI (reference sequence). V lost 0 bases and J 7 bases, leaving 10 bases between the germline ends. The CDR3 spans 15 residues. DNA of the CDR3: TGTGCCAGCAGTTACTCGGGAGGGATCAATTCACCCCTCCACTTT. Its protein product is CASSYSGGINSPLHF.

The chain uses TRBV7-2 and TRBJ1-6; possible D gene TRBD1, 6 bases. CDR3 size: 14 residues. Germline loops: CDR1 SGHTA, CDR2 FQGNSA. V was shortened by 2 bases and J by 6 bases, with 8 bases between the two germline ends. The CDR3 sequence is CASSLQGTNSPLHF. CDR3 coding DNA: TGTGCCAGCAGCTTACAGGGGACTAATTCACCCCTCCACTTT.

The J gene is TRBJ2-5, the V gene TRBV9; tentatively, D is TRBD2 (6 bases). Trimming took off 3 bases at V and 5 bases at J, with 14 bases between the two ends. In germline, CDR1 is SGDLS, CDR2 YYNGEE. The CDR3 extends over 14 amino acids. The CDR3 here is CASSEASGRETQYF. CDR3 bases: TGTGCCAGCAGCGAGGCGTCAGGGAGGGAGACCCAGTACTTC.

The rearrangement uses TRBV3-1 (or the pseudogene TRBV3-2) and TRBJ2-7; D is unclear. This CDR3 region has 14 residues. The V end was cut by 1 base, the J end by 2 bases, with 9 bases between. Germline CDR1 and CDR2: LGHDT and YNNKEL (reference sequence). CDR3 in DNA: TGTGCCAGCAGCCAAGGGCTCAGTACCTACGAGCAGTACTTC. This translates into CASSQGLSTYEQYF.

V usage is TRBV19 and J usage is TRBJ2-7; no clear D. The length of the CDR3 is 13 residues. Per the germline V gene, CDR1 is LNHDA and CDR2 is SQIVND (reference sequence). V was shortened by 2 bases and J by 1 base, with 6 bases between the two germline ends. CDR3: CASSISPSYEQYF. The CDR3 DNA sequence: TGTGCCAGTAGTATAAGCCCGTCCTACGAGCAGTACTTC.

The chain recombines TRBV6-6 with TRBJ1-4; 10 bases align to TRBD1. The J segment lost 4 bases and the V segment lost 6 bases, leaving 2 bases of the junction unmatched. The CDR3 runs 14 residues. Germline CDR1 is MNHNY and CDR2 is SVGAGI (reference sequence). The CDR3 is CASSRDRGNEKLFF. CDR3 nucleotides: TGTGCCAGCAGCCGGGACAGGGGTAATGAAAAACTGTTTTTT.